The sequence of this T cell receptor (beta chain) was determined in a study of tumor-infiltrating lymphocytes in primary liver carcinoma. Whole-study context: The patients, men and women alike, were aged 30 to 69 years. Broader study findings: Only around 7-25% of top clones occurred in all five tumor regions.

With a constant-region primer, TCR beta cDNA was made from approximately 520 ng of total RNA. Slightly modified ARM-PCR with three nested multiplex PCR rounds yielded TCR beta libraries. Two initial PCR rounds of around 10 cycles each paired TRBV1-TRBV30 forward primers with a C-beta reverse primer. TCRdb ran MiXCR on the multiplex PCR reads and lists one entry per CDR3 protein. In the table there are tens of thousands of distinct CDR3 sequences, around 71% of which are singletons. The source material, about 18-33 mg of unsorted bulk tissue, was used to co-extract RNA and DNA. The cohort consisted of patients whose primary liver carcinoma was surgically resected. As to this clonotype: What it binds is unknown. At one of its ends the junction is not consistent with the germline gene, which may arise from a read error.

CDR3 size: 14 residues. Germline CDR1 is ENHRY and CDR2 is SYGVKD. The receptor's source is a woman aged 25-40 years with primary liver carcinoma and hepatitis B virus infection. The J gene is TRBJ2-1, the V gene TRBV10-3, with D possibly being TRBD2 (5 bases). The material sequenced was liver tumor tissue from sampling region 3. The subset here: tumor region T3, left-lateral pole. In nucleotides, the CDR3 is TGTGCTATCTGTCCCACGGCGACCCGGGATGAGCAGTTTTTC. It translates to CAICPTATRDEQFF.